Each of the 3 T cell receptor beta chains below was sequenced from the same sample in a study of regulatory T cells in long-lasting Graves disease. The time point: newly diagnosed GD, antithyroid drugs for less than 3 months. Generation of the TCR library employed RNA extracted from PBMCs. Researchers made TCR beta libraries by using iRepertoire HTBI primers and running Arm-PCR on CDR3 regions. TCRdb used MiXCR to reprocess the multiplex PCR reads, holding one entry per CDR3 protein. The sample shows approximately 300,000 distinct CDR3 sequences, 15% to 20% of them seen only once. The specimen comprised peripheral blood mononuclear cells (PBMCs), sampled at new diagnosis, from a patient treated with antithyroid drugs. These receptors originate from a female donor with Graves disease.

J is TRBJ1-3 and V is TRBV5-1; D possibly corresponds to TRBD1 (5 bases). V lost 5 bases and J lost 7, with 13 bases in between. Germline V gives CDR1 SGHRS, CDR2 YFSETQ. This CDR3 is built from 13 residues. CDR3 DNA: TGCGCCAGCAGTAAGGGACCCGCGAACACCATATATTTT. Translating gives CASSKGPANTIYF.

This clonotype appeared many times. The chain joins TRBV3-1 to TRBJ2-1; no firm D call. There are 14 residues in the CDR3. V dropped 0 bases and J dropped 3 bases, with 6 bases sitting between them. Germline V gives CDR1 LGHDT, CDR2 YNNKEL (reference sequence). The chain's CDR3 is CASSQDLDYNEQFF. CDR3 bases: TGTGCCAGCAGCCAAGATTTGGACTACAATGAGCAGTTCTTC.

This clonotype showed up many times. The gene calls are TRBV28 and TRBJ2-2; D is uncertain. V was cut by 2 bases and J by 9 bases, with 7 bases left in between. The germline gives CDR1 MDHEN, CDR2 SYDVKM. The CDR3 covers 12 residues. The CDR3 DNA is TGTGCCAGCAGTTTAAGGGCGTGGGAGCTGTTTTTT. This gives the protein CASSLRAWELFF.